These 6 T cell receptor beta chains share one sample of origin, sequenced in a study of cytomegalovirus exposure and HLA in healthy donors. PCR was performed using 60 Vbeta and 13 Jbeta primers. Method: immunoSEQ multiplex PCR; TCRdb's copy keeps in-frame clones and lacks some. The table includes 150,000 to 180,000 clones, around 79% detected once. The sample comprised PBMCs. These receptor sequences come from a man between 25 and 39 years old in good health and CMV-seropositive.

The chain carries TRBV19 and TRBJ1-2, with TRBD1 matching 10 bases. The CDR3 spans 15 residues. V was clipped by 6 bases and J by 2 bases; unmatched bases: 6. Per the germline V gene, CDR1 is LNHDA and CDR2 is SQIVND (reference sequence). The CDR3 DNA reads as TGTGCCAGTAGGAGGGGACAGGGGATAAACTATGGCTACACCTTC. Amino acid sequence: CASRRGQGINYGYTF.

The J gene is TRBJ1-2, the V gene TRBV19; possibly TRBD1 for D (6 bases). The CDR3 loop spans 14 amino acids. CDR1 and CDR2 (germline): LNHDA, SQIVND (reference sequence). Trimming left V 3 bases short and J 4 bases short, with 12 bases between. CDR3 nucleotides: TGTGCCAGTAGTATTTCTACAGGGCCCTATGGCTACACCTTC. Protein product: CASSISTGPYGYTF.

The chain couples TRBV19 to TRBJ2-3; 9 bases are a match to TRBD1. In germline, CDR1 is LNHDA, CDR2 SQIVND (reference sequence). J was trimmed by 0 bases and V by 9 bases; bases with no gene match: 19. The CDR3 loop spans 19 amino acids. CDR3 sequence (DNA): TGTGCCAGCTGCTCGGGACAGGGTAGCGGCTGGACTAGCACAGATACGCAGTATTTT. Translated, it gives CASCSGQGSGWTSTDTQYF.

This clone has only a few counts. V gene TRBV7-2 combines with J gene TRBJ2-7, with 10 positions matching TRBD2. Trimming cost V 2 bases and J 4 bases; bases outside gene matches: 8. The CDR3 loop spans 16 amino acids. Germline assignment: CDR1 SGHTA and CDR2 FQGNSA. CDR3 sequence (DNA): TGTGCCAGCAGCTTATATATGGGACTAGCGTCTTACGAGCAGTACTTC. It encodes CASSLYMGLASYEQYF.

The chain recombines TRBV30 with TRBJ1-3; D not certain. The V end lost 0 bases, the J end lost 4 bases, and 4 bases lay between the germline ends. CDR3 length equals 12 residues. Looked up from germline, CDR1 is GTSNPN and CDR2 is SVGIG (reference sequence). The CDR3 DNA reads TGTGCCTGGAGTGTACAGGGAAACACCATATATTTT. Its translation is CAWSVQGNTIYF. Complete variable domain (other parts from reference TRBV30 and TRBJ1-3): SQTIHQWPATLVQPVGSPLSLECTVEGTSNPNLYWYRQAAGRGLQLLFYSVGIGQISSEVPQNLSASRPQDRQFILSSKKLLLSDSGFYLCAWSVQGNTIYFGEGSWLTVV.

The chain combines TRBV11-2 with TRBJ2-1, with TRBD1 matching 8 bases. The J segment lost 6 bases and the V segment lost 5 bases, leaving 3 bases of the junction unmatched. In germline, CDR1 is SGHAT, CDR2 FQNNGV. CDR3 length: 13 amino acids. CDR3 region: CASSGQGSNEQFF. As DNA, the CDR3 is TGTGCCAGCAGCGGACAGGGCTCCAATGAGCAGTTCTTC.